The present T cell receptor beta chain was sequenced within a study of CD8 T cells in ankylosing spondylitis. The study's findings and limits: Disease-associated clones were CD8+ and fairly uncommon in peripheral blood. Reports of some motif variants in reactive arthritis synovial fluid and blood predate this one. Blood of patients with ankylosing spondylitis appeared to be characterized by a TCR beta motif of several highly homologous variants.

Libraries for TCR beta were made by quantitative 5'-RACE with molecular barcodes. MiXCR was run by TCRdb on the 5' RACE reads, yielding one entry per CDR3 protein. The sample includes about 36,000 distinct CDR3 sequences, 6% seen only once; the top ten take approximately 12%. CDR3 length: 17 residues. V lost 0 bases to trimming and J lost 7 bases; unmatched junction nucleotides: 11. The germline V gene encodes CDR1 SGHDN and CDR2 FVKESK. This clonotype was seen at least ten times. Antigen: not known. This sequence originates from a male donor with ankylosing spondylitis or in good health (not recorded which). The sequencing sample was made of blood, either unsorted or a sorted T cell fraction (not recorded which). The chain couples TRBV14 to TRBJ2-1, with 8 bases that match TRBD2. The CDR3 DNA is TGTGCCAGCAGCCAAGACGCACTAGCGGCCCTTTCAAATGAGCAGTTCTTC. Protein sequence: CASSQDALAALSNEQFF.